The rows below give T cell receptor beta chains drawn from one sample of a study of cytomegalovirus exposure and HLA in healthy donors. Repertoires were generated with immunoSEQ multiplex PCR, while TCRdb's copy carries only in-frame clones and drops some. Seen here are about 200,000 clones, 65% to 90% observed once, and the top ten hold less than 0.4%. The sequenced material came from PBMCs. All receptors come from a young woman in good health and CMV-seronegative. Each CDR3 is given with its conserved first and last residue. A D gene is named only where the DNA matches it firmly. Clone sizes are given selectively: once, few, many, or a class where the clone is expanded.

cdr3_length	j_call	v_call	clone_size	d_call	cdr3_aa	cdr3_nt
17	TRBJ2-3	TRBV9	NA	TRBD2	CASSSRGTSGGEGTQYF	TGTGCCAGCAGCTCCCGTGGGACTAGCGGGGGGGAGGGTACGCAGTATTTT
12	TRBJ2-1	TRBV28	NA	NA	CASAAGYNEQFF	TGTGCCAGCGCCGCGGGGTACAATGAGCAGTTCTTC
15	TRBJ1-2	TRBV27	once	NA	CASSLGTGWNYGYTF	TGTGCCAGCAGTCTCGGCACAGGGTGGAACTATGGCTACACCTTC
16	TRBJ2-2	TRBV9	few	NA	CASSVGRSANTGELFF	TGTGCCAGCAGCGTAGGAAGGAGCGCGAACACCGGGGAGCTGTTTTTT
16	TRBJ1-3	TRBV6-5	NA	NA	CASSYSFGSSGNTIYF	TGTGCCAGCAGTTACTCTTTTGGGAGCTCTGGAAACACCATATATTTT
14	TRBJ2-3	TRBV11-2	NA	NA	CASSLGLITDTQYF	TGTGCCAGCAGCTTAGGACTAATCACAGATACGCAGTATTTT
14	TRBJ2-2	TRBV30	NA	NA	CAWRARGNTGELFF	TGTGCCTGGAGAGCTAGGGGGAACACCGGGGAGCTGTTTTTT
16	TRBJ2-1	TRBV28	once	TRBD2	CASNPTRDYRYNEQFF	TGTGCCAGCAACCCGACCCGGGACTACAGATACAATGAGCAGTTCTTC
14	TRBJ2-3	TRBV6-5	NA	TRBD2	CASRTGGPTDTQYF	TGTGCCAGCAGGACGGGAGGCCCCACAGATACGCAGTATTTT
15	TRBJ1-2	TRBV2	NA	NA	CASSLMTGANYGYTF	TGTGCCAGCAGTTTAATGACAGGAGCAAACTATGGCTACACCTTC
15	TRBJ2-1	TRBV19	NA	NA	CASSPTIAAENEQFF	TGTGCCAGTAGTCCTACTATAGCGGCCGAGAATGAGCAGTTCTTC
12	TRBJ1-1	TRBV5-5	NA	NA	CASSLVGTEAFF	TGTGCCAGCAGCTTGGTCGGCACTGAAGCTTTCTTT
15	TRBJ2-2	TRBV13	NA	TRBD1	CASRRGQGATGELFF	TGTGCCAGCAGGAGAGGACAGGGGGCCACCGGGGAGCTGTTTTTT
14	TRBJ2-7	TRBV4-1	NA	NA	CASSQVPGAGEQYF	TGCGCCAGCAGCCAAGTCCCAGGGGCCGGCGAGCAGTACTTC
12	TRBJ1-5	TRBV28	NA	NA	CASSIVNQPQHF	TGTGCCAGCAGTATAGTCAATCAGCCCCAGCATTTT
13	TRBJ2-2	TRBV6-5	NA	TRBD2	CASSGEGPGELFF	TGTGCCAGCAGTGGGGAGGGGCCCGGGGAGCTGTTTTTT
17	TRBJ2-3	TRBV4-1	NA	NA	CASSQLQTARLIDTQYF	TGCGCCAGCAGCCAACTTCAAACTGCCCGTCTGATAGATACGCAGTATTTT
14	TRBJ2-5	TRBV28	NA	TRBD2	CASSRQREQETQYF	TGTGCCAGCAGTCGTCAGCGGGAACAAGAGACCCAGTACTTC
15	TRBJ2-7	TRBV10-2	few	NA	CASSESFGSSYEQYF	TGCGCCAGCAGTGAGTCGTTCGGTAGCTCCTACGAGCAGTACTTC
15	TRBJ2-5	TRBV21-1	NA	NA	CASSKATPQQETQYF	TGTGCCAGCAGCAAAGCCACTCCCCAACAAGAGACCCAGTACTTC
14	TRBJ1-1	TRBV19	NA	NA	CASQPAAGKFVTFF	TGTGCCAGTCAACCCGCGGCAGGGAAGTTTGTAACTTTCTTT
13	TRBJ1-4	TRBV29-1	few	NA	CSVAEMSNEKLFF	TGCAGCGTTGCGGAGATGTCTAATGAAAAACTGTTTTTT
17	TRBJ1-1	TRBV5-1	once	TRBD1	CASSLTRDRGRGTEAFF	TGCGCCAGCAGCTTAACCCGGGACAGGGGACGTGGCACTGAAGCTTTCTTT
14	TRBJ2-2	TRBV5-1	NA	NA	CASTSGGRTGELFF	TGCGCCAGCACCTCGGGGGGCAGGACCGGGGAGCTGTTTTTT
18	TRBJ2-3	TRBV28	NA	TRBD2	CASSPPSFSGGSTDTQYF	TGTGCCAGCAGTCCACCGTCATTCTCCGGGGGGAGCACAGATACGCAGTATTTT
16	TRBJ2-7	TRBV5-4	NA	TRBD1	CTSSFRTGPTTYEQYF	TGTACCAGCAGCTTTCGGACAGGGCCCACCACCTACGAGCAGTACTTC
13	TRBJ1-2	TRBV11-1	NA	TRBD1	CASSPGDSYGYTF	TGTGCCAGCAGCCCCGGGGACAGCTATGGCTACACCTTC